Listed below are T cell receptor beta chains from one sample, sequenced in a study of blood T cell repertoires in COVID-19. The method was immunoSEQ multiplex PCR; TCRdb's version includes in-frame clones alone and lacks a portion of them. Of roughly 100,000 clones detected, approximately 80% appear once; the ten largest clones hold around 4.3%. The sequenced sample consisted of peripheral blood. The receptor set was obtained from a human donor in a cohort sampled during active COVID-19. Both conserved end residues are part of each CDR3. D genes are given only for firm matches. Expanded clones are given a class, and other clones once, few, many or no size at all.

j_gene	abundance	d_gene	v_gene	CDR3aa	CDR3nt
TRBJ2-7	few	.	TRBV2	CASSVRDYEQYF	TGTGCCAGCAGTGTCCGGGACTACGAGCAGTACTTC
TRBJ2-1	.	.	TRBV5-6	CASSLGGEYNEQFF	TGTGCCAGCAGCTTGGGTGGTGAGTACAATGAGCAGTTCTTC
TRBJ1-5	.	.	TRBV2	CASTLGGRNQPQHF	TGTGCCAGCACCCTGGGGGGACGCAATCAGCCCCAGCATTTT
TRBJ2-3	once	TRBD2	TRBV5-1	CASSPGASGGDTQYF	TGCGCCAGCAGCCCTGGGGCTAGCGGGGGAGATACGCAGTATTTT
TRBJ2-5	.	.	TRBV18	CASSPGRGSEETQYF	TGTGCCAGCTCACCAGGACGGGGGTCCGAAGAGACCCAGTACTTC
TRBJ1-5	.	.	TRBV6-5	CASGESSNQPQHF	TGTGCCAGCGGGGAGTCTAGCAATCAGCCCCAGCATTTT
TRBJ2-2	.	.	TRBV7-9	CASSPTEYNTGELFF	TGTGCCAGCAGCCCCACCGAGTACAACACCGGGGAGCTGTTTTTT
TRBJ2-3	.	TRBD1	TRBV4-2	CASSQDNGGRTGGGDTQYF	TGTGCCAGCAGCCAAGATAACGGCGGGCGGACAGGGGGAGGAGATACGCAGTATTTT
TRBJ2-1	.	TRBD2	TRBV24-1	CATSASGGGDNEQFF	TGTGCCACCAGCGCTAGCGGGGGGGGAGACAATGAGCAGTTCTTC
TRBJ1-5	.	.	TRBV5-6	CASSTPSGPQHF	TGTGCCAGCAGCACCCCGAGTGGGCCCCAGCATTTT
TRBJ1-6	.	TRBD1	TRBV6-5	CASSLKQGNSPLHF	TGTGCCAGCAGTTTAAAACAGGGGAATTCACCCCTCCACTTT
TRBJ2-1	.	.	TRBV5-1	CASSLGQVNNEQFF	TGCGCCAGCAGCTTGGGACAGGTGAACAATGAGCAGTTCTTC
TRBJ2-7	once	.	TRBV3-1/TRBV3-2	CASSPGGGGNEQYF	TGTGCCAGCAGCCCCGGGGGAGGAGGAAACGAGCAGTACTTC
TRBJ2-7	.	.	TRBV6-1	CASSEAQGGSSYEQYF	TGTGCCAGCAGTGAAGCCCAAGGAGGATCCTCCTACGAGCAGTACTTC
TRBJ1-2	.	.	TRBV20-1	CSARLFYGYTF	TGCAGTGCTAGATTATTCTATGGCTACACCTTC
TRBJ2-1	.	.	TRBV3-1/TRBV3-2	CASSQARQTYNEQFF	TGTGCCAGCAGCCAGGCCCGACAGACCTACAATGAGCAGTTCTTC
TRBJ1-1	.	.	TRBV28	CASSLGGSKRPFF	TGTGCCAGCAGTTTAGGGGGGTCAAAGAGACCTTTCTTT
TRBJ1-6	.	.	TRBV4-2	CASSGESPQFSPLHF	TGTGCCAGCAGTGGGGAGTCCCCCCAATTTTCACCCCTCCACTTT
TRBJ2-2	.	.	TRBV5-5	CASSLTAGLGELFF	TGTGCCAGCAGCTTGACAGCAGGGTTGGGGGAGCTGTTTTTT
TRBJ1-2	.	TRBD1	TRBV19	CASSLTGVEDYGYTF	TGTGCCAGTAGTCTGACAGGGGTAGAGGACTATGGCTACACCTTC
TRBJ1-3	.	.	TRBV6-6	CASSLAGNTIYF	TGTGCCAGCAGCCTTGCTGGAAACACCATATATTTT
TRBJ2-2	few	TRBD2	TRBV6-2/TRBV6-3	CASSDSLTSGGRTGELFF	TGTGCCAGCAGCGACAGCCTGACTAGCGGGGGAAGGACCGGGGAGCTGTTTTTT
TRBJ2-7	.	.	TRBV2	CASCPGENSYEQYF	TGTGCCAGCTGTCCCGGGGAGAACTCCTACGAGCAGTACTTC
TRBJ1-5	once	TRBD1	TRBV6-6	CASSGGRGTGQPQHF	TGTGCCAGCAGTGGTGGCAGGGGGACGGGACAGCCCCAGCATTTT
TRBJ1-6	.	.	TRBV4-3	CASSQEEETPLHF	TGCGCCAGCAGCCAAGAAGAGGAGACACCCCTCCACTTT
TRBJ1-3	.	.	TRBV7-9	CASSTSSGNTIYF	TGTGCCAGCAGCACAAGCTCTGGAAACACCATATATTTT
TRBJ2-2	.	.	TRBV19	CASLRVNTGELFF	TGTGCCAGTCTCAGGGTGAACACCGGGGAGCTGTTTTTT
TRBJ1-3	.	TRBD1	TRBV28	CASGQAGNTIYF	TGTGCCAGCGGACAGGCTGGAAACACCATATATTTT
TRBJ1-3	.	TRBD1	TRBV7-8	CASSENRGLSGTIYF	TGTGCCAGCAGCGAAAACAGGGGGCTATCGGGCACCATATATTTT
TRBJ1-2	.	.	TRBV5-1	CASSTNRVVGYTF	TGCGCCAGCAGCACCAACAGGGTAGTTGGCTACACCTTC
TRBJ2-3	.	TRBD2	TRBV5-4	CASSRGEGSFTDTQYF	TGTGCCAGCAGCCGTGGGGAGGGGTCGTTCACAGATACGCAGTATTTT
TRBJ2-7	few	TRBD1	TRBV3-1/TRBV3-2	CASSQWTGGEQYF	TGTGCCAGCAGCCAATGGACAGGGGGCGAGCAGTACTTC
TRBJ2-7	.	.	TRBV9	CASSVGAGVSYEQYF	TGTGCCAGCAGCGTAGGTGCAGGGGTTTCCTACGAGCAGTACTTC
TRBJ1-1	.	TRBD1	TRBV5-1	CASSLLTGVRTEAFF	TGCGCCAGCAGCTTATTGACAGGGGTTCGAACTGAAGCTTTCTTT
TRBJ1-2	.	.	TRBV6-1	CASSDFSAGYTF	TGTGCCAGCAGTGATTTCAGCGCTGGCTACACCTTC
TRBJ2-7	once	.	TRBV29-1	CSVADYEQYF	TGCAGCGTGGCGGACTACGAGCAGTACTTC
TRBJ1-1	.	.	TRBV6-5	CASSYSVARGNTEAFF	TGTGCCAGCAGTTACTCGGTTGCCCGAGGGAACACTGAAGCTTTCTTT